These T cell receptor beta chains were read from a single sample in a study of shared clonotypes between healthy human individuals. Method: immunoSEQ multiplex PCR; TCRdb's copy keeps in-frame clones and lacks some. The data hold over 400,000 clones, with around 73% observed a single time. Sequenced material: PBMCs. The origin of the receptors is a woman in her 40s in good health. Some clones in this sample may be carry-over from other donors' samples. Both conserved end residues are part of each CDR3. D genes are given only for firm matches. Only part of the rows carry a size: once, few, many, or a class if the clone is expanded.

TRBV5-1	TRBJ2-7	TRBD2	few	TGCGCCAGCAGCTTGATAGGGACTACCTACGAGCAGTACTTC	CASSLIGTTYEQYF
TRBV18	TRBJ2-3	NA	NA	TGTGCCAGCTCATTGGGACTCCTTCGCACAGATACGCAGTATTTT	CASSLGLLRTDTQYF
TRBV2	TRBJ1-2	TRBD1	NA	TGTGCCAGCAGTGACGACAGGGTCCACTATGGCTACACCTTC	CASSDDRVHYGYTF
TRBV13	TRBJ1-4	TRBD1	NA	TGTGCCAGCAGCTCCACAGGGGAAGGGGAAAAACTGTTTTTT	CASSSTGEGEKLFF
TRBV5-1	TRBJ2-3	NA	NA	TGCGCCAGCAGCTTTAGCGAATCCACAGATACGCAGTATTTT	CASSFSESTDTQYF
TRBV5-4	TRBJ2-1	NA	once	TGTGCCAGCAGCCTGGGTGGGACTGACTACAATGAGCAGTTCTTC	CASSLGGTDYNEQFF
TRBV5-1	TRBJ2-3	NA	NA	TGCGCCAGCAGCTGGGGGACTTCAACAGATACGCAGTATTTT	CASSWGTSTDTQYF
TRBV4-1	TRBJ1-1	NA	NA	TGCGCCTCTTCGGGGTGGGGCCACACTGAAGCTTTCTTT	CASSGWGHTEAFF
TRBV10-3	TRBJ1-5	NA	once	TGTGCCATCAGTGAGTCTGGTCAGCCCCAGCATTTT	CAISESGQPQHF
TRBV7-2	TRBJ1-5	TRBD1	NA	TGTGCCAGCAGCTTAAGCAGGGGGAACCAGCCCCAGCATTTT	CASSLSRGNQPQHF
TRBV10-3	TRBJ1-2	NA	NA	TGTGCCATCAACGCAGACCTGAACTATGGCTACACCTTC	CAINADLNYGYTF
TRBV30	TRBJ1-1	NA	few	TGTGCCCGGCGGGGGATGAACACTGAAGCTTTCTTT	CARRGMNTEAFF
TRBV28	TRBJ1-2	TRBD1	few	TGTGCCAGCAGTTCCGGGACAGTTTTTCGCTACACCTTC	CASSSGTVFRYTF
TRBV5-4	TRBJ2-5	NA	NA	TGTGCCAGCAGCTTCCAGCCGGGAGAGACCCAGTACTTC	CASSFQPGETQYF
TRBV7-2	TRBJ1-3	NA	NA	TGTGCCAGCAGCTTTTCACCGAGCTCTGGAAACACCATATATTTT	CASSFSPSSGNTIYF
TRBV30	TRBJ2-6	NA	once	TGTGCCTGGGGGGGCGGGCACTCTGGGGCCAACGTCCTGACTTTC	CAWGGGHSGANVLTF
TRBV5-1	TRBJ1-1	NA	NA	TGCGCCAGCAGCTTGGACCAGGGTTCTCGGTCGGGCACTGAAGCTTTCTTT	CASSLDQGSRSGTEAFF
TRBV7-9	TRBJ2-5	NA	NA	TGTGCCAGCAGCTCCCGACCGCTTCAACAAGAGACCCAGTACTTC	CASSSRPLQQETQYF
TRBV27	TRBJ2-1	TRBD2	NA	TGTGCCAGCAGGGAGACTAGCGCCAGTTTATTTGAGCAGTTCTTC	CASRETSASLFEQFF
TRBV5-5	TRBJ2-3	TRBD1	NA	TGTGCCAGCAGGGACAGGGCCGGGGCAGATACGCAGTATTTT	CASRDRAGADTQYF
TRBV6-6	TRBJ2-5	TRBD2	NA	TGTGCCAGCAGTCTGGGACTAGCGGGAGGGCTAGAGCAGTACTTC	CASSLGLAGGLEQYF
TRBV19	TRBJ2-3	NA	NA	TGTGCCAGTAGTCTAGGGGGTAGCGGAGGGGCAGATACGCAGTATTTT	CASSLGGSGGADTQYF
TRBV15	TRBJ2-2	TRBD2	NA	TGTGCCACCGGCCGGGAGGGCCGCGGCACCGGGGAGCTGTTTTTT	CATGREGRGTGELFF
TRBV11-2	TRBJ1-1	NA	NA	TGTGCCAGCAGCTTGGGAGGGTTTTCTTTCTTT	CASSLGGFSFF
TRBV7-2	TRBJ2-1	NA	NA	TGTGCCAGCAGCTTAGAGGCCCTTGGGCAGTTCTCCTACAATGAGCAGTTCTTC	CASSLEALGQFSYNEQFF
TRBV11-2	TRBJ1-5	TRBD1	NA	TGTGCCAGCAGCCCAGGGGGGGAGTATAATCAGCCCCAGCATTTT	CASSPGGEYNQPQHF
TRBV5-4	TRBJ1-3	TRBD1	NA	TGTGCCAGCAGCTTGGGCGGGACAGCCTCTGGAAACACCATATATTTT	CASSLGGTASGNTIYF
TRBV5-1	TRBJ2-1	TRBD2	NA	TGCGCCAGCAGTAAAACTAGCGGAAACAATGAGCAGTTCTTC	CASSKTSGNNEQFF
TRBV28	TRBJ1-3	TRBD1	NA	TGTGTCAGCAGTCCCCCACAGGGGGCTGGAAACACCATATATTTT	CVSSPPQGAGNTIYF
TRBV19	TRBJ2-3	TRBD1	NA	TGTGCCAGTAGTAGTCGGGACAGAAACACAGATACGCAGTATTTT	CASSSRDRNTDTQYF
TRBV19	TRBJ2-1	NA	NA	TGTGCCAGTAGTTGGAGCCATGAGCAGTTCTTC	CASSWSHEQFF
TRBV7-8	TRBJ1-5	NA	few	TGTGCCAGCACCAGGTCCGGATGGGGCAATCAGCCCCAGCATTTT	CASTRSGWGNQPQHF
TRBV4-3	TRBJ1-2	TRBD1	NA	TGCGCCAGCAGCCAGGTGACAGGGTATGGCTACACCTTC	CASSQVTGYGYTF
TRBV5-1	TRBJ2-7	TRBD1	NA	TGCGCCAGCAGCGTGGGACAGGGGGCTCCCTACGAGCAGTACTTC	CASSVGQGAPYEQYF
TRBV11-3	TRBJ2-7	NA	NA	TGTGCCAGCAGCGGGTACGAGCGGAGGACGTTCCTAATCTACGAGCAGTACTTC	CASSGYERRTFLIYEQYF
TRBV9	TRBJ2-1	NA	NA	TGTGCCAGCAGCGGGACTACCACCTCCTACAATGAGCAGTTCTTC	CASSGTTTSYNEQFF
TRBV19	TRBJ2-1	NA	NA	TGTGCCAGTAGTTCCCTCGGGACAAACAATGAGCAGTTCTTC	CASSSLGTNNEQFF
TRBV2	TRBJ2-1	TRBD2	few	TGTGCCAGCAGCCTGGGACTAGCGGAGCTGGGGAATGAGCAGTTCTTC	CASSLGLAELGNEQFF
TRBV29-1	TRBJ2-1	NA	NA	TGCAGCGCTTTGCAATTGGGGTCCGGGGAGCAGTTCTTC	CSALQLGSGEQFF
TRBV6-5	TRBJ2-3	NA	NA	TGTGCCAGCAGTTACTCACAGGGAAGGATAGATACGCAGTATTTT	CASSYSQGRIDTQYF
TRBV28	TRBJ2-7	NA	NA	TGTGCCAGCAGTCCCGGCGGCAGGCTGGCCTACGAGCAGTACTTC	CASSPGGRLAYEQYF
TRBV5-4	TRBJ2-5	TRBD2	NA	TGTGCCAGCAGCCAAGAGCGGGAGGGACAAGAGACCCAGTACTTC	CASSQEREGQETQYF
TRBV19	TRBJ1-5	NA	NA	TGTGCCAGTAGTGAAGCAGGCGCCGAGGGGCCCCAGCATTTT	CASSEAGAEGPQHF
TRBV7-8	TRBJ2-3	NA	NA	TGTGCCAGCAGCTTAGTGGGTAGCGGCGATACGCAGTATTTT	CASSLVGSGDTQYF
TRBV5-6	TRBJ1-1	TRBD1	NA	TGTGCCAGCAGCCCGCTAGGGCAGGGGGCGCCGGTAGCTTTCTTT	CASSPLGQGAPVAFF
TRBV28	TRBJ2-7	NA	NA	TGTGCCAGCAGTGGGAGGACGGAGCACTCCTACGAGCAGTACTTC	CASSGRTEHSYEQYF
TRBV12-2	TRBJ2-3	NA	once	TGTGCAAGTTGGCTAGCGGAAACAGATACGCAGTATTTT	CASWLAETDTQYF
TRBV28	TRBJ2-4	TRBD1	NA	TGTGCCAGCAGTCCCCTCGACAGGGATGTGAACATTCAGTACTTC	CASSPLDRDVNIQYF
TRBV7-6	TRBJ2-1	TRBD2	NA	TGTGCCAGCAGCTTAACGGGCTTACTAGCGGGAGTCGATGAGCAGTTCTTC	CASSLTGLLAGVDEQFF
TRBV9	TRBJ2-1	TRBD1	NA	TGTGCCAGCAGCGTAGGCCGAGGGGGCAGAACCCAGTTCTTC	CASSVGRGGRTQFF
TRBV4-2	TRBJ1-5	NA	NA	TGTGCCAGCAGCTCCCAGGGTGATGAGGATCAGCCCCAGCATTTT	CASSSQGDEDQPQHF
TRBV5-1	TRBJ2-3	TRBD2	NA	TGCGCCAGCAGCTTGGCTAGCGGGAGTACAGATACGCAGTATTTT	CASSLASGSTDTQYF
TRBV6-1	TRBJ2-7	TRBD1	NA	TGTGCCAGCAGTGACAGGGGGAGTTCCGAGCAGTACTTC	CASSDRGSSEQYF
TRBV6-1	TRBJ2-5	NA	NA	TGTGCCAGCAGTGAACGCCCGGGGACTGGCGGAGAGACCCAGTACTTC	CASSERPGTGGETQYF
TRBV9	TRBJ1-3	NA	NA	TGTGCCAGCGGACTAGTCAGACTGCGTTTCTCTGGAAACACCATATATTTT	CASGLVRLRFSGNTIYF
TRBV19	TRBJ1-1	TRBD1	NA	TGTGCCAGTAGTATAGCTTCGGGACAGGTCGTTTTCTTT	CASSIASGQVVFF